The present T cell receptor beta chain was sequenced within a study of TIL therapy for anti-PD-1-resistant metastatic lung cancer. Time point specified: pre-treatment sample, taken before nivolumab and TIL therapy. The tumor samples were excised metastases, mostly pleural nodules or supraclavicular lymph nodes. J lost 3 bases, V lost 0 bases, and 3 bases had no gene match. The germline CDR1 and CDR2 sequences are MNHEY and SVGAGI. This CDR3 comprises 16 residues. This clone was seen a single time. The libraries were made with immunoSEQ v3. Sequenced by immunoSEQ multiplex PCR; TCRdb stores in-frame clones only, minus some. The data show 95,000 or so clones, with under 70% seen just once and approximately 11% held by the top ten.

This TCR was sampled from a person aged 25 to 85 with non-small cell lung cancer. The sequences come from tumor tissue, collected at baseline. The chain recombines TRBV6-5 with TRBJ2-5; 11 bases are a match to TRBD1. This chain's CDR3 is CASSYSRTGGKETQYF. CDR3 DNA sequence: TGTGCCAGCAGTTACTCGAGGACAGGGGGCAAAGAGACCCAGTACTTC.